The clone carrying this T cell receptor (beta chain) was recorded at least ten times. Antigen: not known. CDR1 and CDR2 (germline): KGHSH, LQKENI. This CDR3 region has 12 residues. Trimming took 5 bases from V and 9 from J, leaving 11 bases between them. MiXCR was run by TCRdb on the 5' RACE reads, yielding one entry per CDR3 protein. The sample has about 50,000 distinct CDR3 sequences; over 3% are singletons. This sample is part of a study of neurological immune-mediated disorders. Study outcomes and limitations: Across subjects, expanded clones had no CDR3 amino acid sequences in common, pointing to private repertoires in all groups. Phylogenetic grouping assigned the repertoires of 18 of 34 multiple sclerosis patients to a single related-CDR3 cluster, representing a possible signature.

The V gene is TRBV18, the J gene TRBJ1-5, with D maybe TRBD1 (6 bases). This sequence was found in a man aged 40-55 years with multiple sclerosis. The sample comprised PBMCs. In DNA, the CDR3 is TGTGCCAGCTCAGGTGCGACAGGGCCCCAGCATTTT. Encoded protein: CASSGATGPQHF.